A single sample is the source of the 10 T cell receptor beta chains below, sequenced in a study of blood T cell repertoires in COVID-19. The assay was immunoSEQ multiplex PCR, and TCRdb's table has in-frame clones only and misses some. Of about 200,000 clones listed, around 80% are singletons. Sequenced input: peripheral blood. Source of these receptors: a woman between 40 and 55 years old with acute or convalescent COVID-19.

Note on this clone: In the same sample, other DNA sequences code for this CDR3. The rearrangement joins TRBV30 to TRBJ1-1; 7 bases align to TRBD1. Germline V CDR1 and CDR2: GTSNPN, SVGIG (reference sequence). The trim removed 0 bases at V and 0 bases at J, leaving 1 base unmatched. This CDR3 is built from 14 residues. In DNA form, the CDR3 reads TGTGCCTGGAGTGTAGGGACAGTGAACACTGAAGCTTTCTTT. Encoded protein: CAWSVGTVNTEAFF.

J is TRBJ1-1 and V is TRBV5-1; a weak D match, TRBD1 (5 bases). The V and J ends lost 8 bases and 2 bases respectively, with 22 bases between them. Germline-derived CDR1 and CDR2 are SGHRS and YFSETQ. The CDR3 has 16 residues. In DNA, the CDR3 is TGCGCCAGTCAACACTTAGGGGCTTTTGAAAACACTGAAGCTTTCTTT. Protein sequence: CASQHLGAFENTEAFF.

The chain links TRBV7-2 to TRBJ1-1; D is ambiguous. The CDR3 spans 10 residues. Deletions cut 2 bases from V and 10 bases from J, with 5 bases between. The germline gives CDR1 SGHTA, CDR2 FQGNSA. The CDR3 here is CASSLTGAFF. In DNA, the CDR3 is TGTGCCAGCAGCTTAACGGGAGCTTTCTTT.

V and J are TRBV30 and TRBJ1-1; D unclear. The CDR3 has 13 amino acids. Germline V gene data show CDR1 as GTSNPN and CDR2 as SVGIG (reference sequence). Trimming removed 2 bases at V and 5 bases at J, with 12 bases between. The CDR3 DNA reads as TGTGCCTGGAGTACGGGAGGTCAAACTGAAGCTTTCTTT. Protein: CAWSTGGQTEAFF.

This rearrangement joins TRBV7-3 to TRBJ2-3; TRBD1 is a possible D gene (6 bases). Between the trimmed V and J ends, which lost 5 bases and 2 bases, there was a span of 11 bases. CDR3 length: 14 amino acids. The germline V gene encodes CDR1 SGHTA and CDR2 FQGTGA. The CDR3 nucleotides are TGTGCCAGCAGCGGGCAGGGGATCACAGATACGCAGTATTTT. It translates to CASSGQGITDTQYF.

This clone was recorded a few times. The chain is built from TRBV5-1 and TRBJ1-3, with TRBD1 matching over 7 bases. Unmatched junction bases numbered 9, after V lost 8 bases and J lost 1 base. In germline, CDR1 is SGHRS, CDR2 YFSETQ. The CDR3 spans 15 residues. The CDR3 coding sequence is TGCGCCAGGGGAACAGGGGATAGTTCTGGAAACACCATATATTTT. Amino acids: CARGTGDSSGNTIYF.

The chain employs TRBV7-3 and TRBJ2-3, with 7 bases aligning to TRBD1. The CDR3 is made up of 16 amino acids. V shed 5 bases, J shed 4 bases, and the junction held 12 bases outside the gene matches. Germline loops: CDR1 SGHTA, CDR2 FQGTGA. CDR3 amino acids: CASSPKGGRGADTQYF. CDR3 nucleotides: TGTGCCAGCAGCCCTAAAGGGGGCAGGGGCGCAGATACGCAGTATTTT. Drawing the rest from reference TRBV7-3 and TRBJ2-3, the complete variable domain is GAGVSQTPSNKVTEKGKYVELRCDPISGHTALYWYRQSLGQGPEFLIYFQGTGAADDSGLPNDRFFAVRPEGSVSTLKIQRTERGDSAVYLCASSPKGGRGADTQYFGPGTRLTVL.

The genes are TRBV2 and TRBJ2-7, with a weak D call TRBD2 (7 bases). The CDR3 loop spans 15 amino acids. Trimming shortened V by 6 bases and J by 3 bases, and 18 bases separated the two germline ends. Germline assignment: CDR1 SNHLY and CDR2 FYNNEI. The CDR3 loop reads CASRRSGGRYYEQYF. CDR3 DNA: TGTGCCAGCAGGCGCTCGGGGGGCCGGTACTACGAGCAGTACTTC. Full variable domain (missing parts from reference TRBV2 and TRBJ2-7): EPEVTQTPSHQVTQMGQEVILRCVPISNHLYFYWYRQILGQKVEFLVSFYNNEISEKSEIFDDQFSVERPDGSNFTLKIRSTKLEDSAMYFCASRRSGGRYYEQYFGPGTRLTVT.

This clone has only a few counts. V is TRBV11-2 and J is TRBJ1-1, with 8 bases fitting TRBD1. Germline assignment: CDR1 SGHAT and CDR2 FQNNGV. V gave up 3 bases and J gave up 5 bases; unmatched junction bases: 2. This CDR3 region has 13 residues. The CDR3 DNA reads TGTGCCAGCAGCTTCGGACAGGGTACTGAAGCTTTCTTT. Protein sequence: CASSFGQGTEAFF.

In this sample, this clone turned up a few times. The chain recombines TRBV6-4 with TRBJ1-2; TRBD1 aligns across 9 bases. The CDR3 runs 18 residues. V shed 2 bases, J shed 0 bases, and the junction held 10 bases outside the gene matches. Looked up from germline, CDR1 is MRHNA and CDR2 is SNTAGT. DNA of the CDR3: TGTGCCAGCAGTGACGGGACAGGGAAGAGGAGAACTAACTATGGCTACACCTTC. Translating gives CASSDGTGKRRTNYGYTF.